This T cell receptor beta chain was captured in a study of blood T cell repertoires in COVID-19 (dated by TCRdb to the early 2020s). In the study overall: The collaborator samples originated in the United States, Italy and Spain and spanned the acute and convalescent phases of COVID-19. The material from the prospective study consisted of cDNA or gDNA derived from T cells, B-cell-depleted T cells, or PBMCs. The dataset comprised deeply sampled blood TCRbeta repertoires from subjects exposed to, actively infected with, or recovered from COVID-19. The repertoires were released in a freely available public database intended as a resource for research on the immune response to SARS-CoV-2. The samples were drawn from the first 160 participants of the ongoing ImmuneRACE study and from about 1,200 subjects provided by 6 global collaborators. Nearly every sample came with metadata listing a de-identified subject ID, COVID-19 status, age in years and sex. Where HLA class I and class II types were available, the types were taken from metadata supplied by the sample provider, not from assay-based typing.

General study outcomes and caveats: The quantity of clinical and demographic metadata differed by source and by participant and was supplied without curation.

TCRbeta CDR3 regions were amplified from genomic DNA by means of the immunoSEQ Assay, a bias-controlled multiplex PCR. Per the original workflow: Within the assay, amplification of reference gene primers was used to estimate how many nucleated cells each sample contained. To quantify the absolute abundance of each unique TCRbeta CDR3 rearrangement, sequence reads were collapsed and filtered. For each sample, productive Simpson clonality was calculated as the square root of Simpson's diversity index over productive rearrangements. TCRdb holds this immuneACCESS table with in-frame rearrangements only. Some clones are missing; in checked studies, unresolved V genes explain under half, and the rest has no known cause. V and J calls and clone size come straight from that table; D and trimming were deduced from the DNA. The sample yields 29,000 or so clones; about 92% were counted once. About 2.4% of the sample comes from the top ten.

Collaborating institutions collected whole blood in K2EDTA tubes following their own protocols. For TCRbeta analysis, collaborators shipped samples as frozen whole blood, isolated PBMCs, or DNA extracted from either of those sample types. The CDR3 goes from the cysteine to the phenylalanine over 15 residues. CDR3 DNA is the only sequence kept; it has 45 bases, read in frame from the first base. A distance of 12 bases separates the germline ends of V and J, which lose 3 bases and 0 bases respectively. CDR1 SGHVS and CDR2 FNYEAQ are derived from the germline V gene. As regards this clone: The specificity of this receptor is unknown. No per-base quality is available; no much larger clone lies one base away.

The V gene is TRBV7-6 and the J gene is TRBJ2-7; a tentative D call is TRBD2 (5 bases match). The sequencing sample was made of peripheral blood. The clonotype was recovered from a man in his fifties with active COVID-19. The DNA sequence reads TGTGCCAGCAGCTTGCGGGCGGCCGACTCCTACGAGCAGTACTTC. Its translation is CASSLRAADSYEQYF.